These T cell receptor beta chains were read from a single sample in a study of CD8 T cells in ankylosing spondylitis. TCRdb fed the 5' RACE reads into MiXCR, producing one record per CDR3 protein. The repertoire holds 150,000 to 200,000 distinct CDR3 sequences, with approximately 13% as singletons. Sequenced: blood, either unsorted or a sorted T cell fraction (not recorded which). Source of these receptors: a female donor with ankylosing spondylitis or in good health (not recorded which). CDR3s include the opening cysteine and the closing phenylalanine or tryptophan. Each record gives: clone size, D gene, V gene, J gene, CDR3 protein, CDR3 DNA. The D gene is left open where the match is weak. Clone size is given for some rows only: seen once, a few or many times, or a class if the clone is expanded.

few	-	TRBV7-2	TRBJ2-1	CASSFIGGNNEQFF	TGTGCCAGCAGCTTTATCGGCGGAAACAATGAGCAGTTCTTC
few	TRBD1	TRBV5-1	TRBJ2-3	CASSSVSGQGNTDTQYF	TGCGCCAGCAGTTCGGTGTCGGGACAGGGTAACACAGATACGCAGTATTTT
many	-	TRBV6-5	TRBJ1-2	CASSYSSTRALSEGYTF	TGTGCCAGCAGTTACTCGAGCACCAGGGCGCTTTCAGAGGGCTACACCTTC
many	TRBD2	TRBV20-1	TRBJ2-7	CSASGGLAYEQYF	TGCAGTGCCTCTGGTGGACTAGCCTACGAGCAGTACTTC
many	-	TRBV7-9	TRBJ1-2	CASSFPLGNGYTF	TGTGCCAGCAGCTTTCCGCTCGGGAATGGCTACACCTTC
few	-	TRBV5-6	TRBJ2-7	CASSGRASYEQYF	TGTGCCAGCAGCGGCAGGGCTTCCTACGAGCAGTACTTC
many	-	TRBV29-1	TRBJ2-3	CSVDGSGWDTQYF	TGCAGCGTTGATGGGTCAGGGTGGGATACGCAGTATTTT
few	TRBD1	TRBV7-6	TRBJ2-2	CASSLGATGGPGELFF	TGTGCCAGCAGCTTGGGGGCCACAGGGGGCCCCGGGGAGCTGTTTTTT
many	-	TRBV2	TRBJ2-7	CASSEHLGDSYEQYF	TGTGCCAGCAGTGAACACCTGGGTGACTCCTACGAGCAGTACTTC
-	TRBD2	TRBV5-5	TRBJ2-1	CASSRGTSGSMVEQFF	TGTGCCAGCAGCCGCGGGACTAGCGGGAGCATGGTTGAGCAGTTCTTC
-	-	TRBV23-1	TRBJ2-5	CASSQRVRHFQETQYF	TGCGCCAGCAGTCAAAGAGTCCGCCATTTCCAAGAGACCCAGTACTTC
many	TRBD1	TRBV3-1	TRBJ2-3	CASSQEGGDTQYF	TGTGCCAGCAGCCAAGAAGGGGGCGATACGCAGTATTTT
-	TRBD1	TRBV7-2	TRBJ1-6	CASSLTRTGNSPLHF	TGTGCCAGCAGCTTGACAAGGACAGGGAATTCACCCCTCCACTTT
few	-	TRBV11-2	TRBJ2-1	CASSSGLNEQFF	TGTGCCAGCAGCTCCGGACTTAATGAGCAGTTCTTC
few	-	TRBV20-1	TRBJ2-7	CSVGSSYEQYF	TGCAGTGTTGGCAGTTCCTACGAGCAGTACTTC
few	-	TRBV10-3	TRBJ2-1	CAISDPKGAGSDNEQFF	TGTGCCATCAGTGATCCTAAGGGTGCGGGATCTGACAATGAGCAGTTCTTC
-	-	TRBV6-6	TRBJ2-3	CASSLGFGQYF	TGTGCCAGCAGTCTCGGGTTCGGGCAGTATTTT
many	-	TRBV3-1	TRBJ2-1	CASSQDPSANEQFF	TGTGCCAGCAGCCAAGACCCTAGCGCCAATGAGCAGTTCTTC
many	-	TRBV24-1	TRBJ2-1	CATAVGSGNEQFF	TGTGCCACCGCTGTGGGGAGTGGGAATGAGCAGTTCTTC
many	TRBD2	TRBV7-2	TRBJ2-1	CASSLSPSGRVIEQFF	TGTGCCAGCAGCTTATCCCCTAGCGGGAGGGTGATTGAGCAGTTCTTC
many	-	TRBV6-5	TRBJ2-3	CASSYSISTDTQYF	TGTGCCAGCAGTTACTCGATCAGCACAGATACGCAGTATTTT
few	-	TRBV7-2	TRBJ2-5	CASSIPGQPLGTQYF	TGTGCCAGCAGCATCCCGGGACAACCTTTAGGGACCCAGTACTTC
many	TRBD1	TRBV7-2	TRBJ1-2	CASSFGDSFTGYTF	TGTGCCAGCAGCTTCGGGGACAGCTTTACTGGCTACACCTTC
-	TRBD1	TRBV7-9	TRBJ2-4	CASSGSGTGKNIQYF	TGTGCCAGCAGTGGGTCCGGGACAGGCAAAAACATTCAGTACTTC
many	-	TRBV20-1	TRBJ2-4	CSACGIAKNIQYF	TGCAGTGCATGCGGGATAGCCAAAAACATTCAGTACTTC
many	TRBD2	TRBV11-2	TRBJ2-1	CASSPPRWEGGLFF	TGTGCCAGCAGCCCACCCCGGTGGGAGGGAGGTCTGTTCTTC
many	TRBD1	TRBV20-1	TRBJ2-1	CSARVPGQGYNEQFF	TGCAGTGCTAGAGTACCGGGACAGGGATACAATGAGCAGTTCTTC
many	TRBD1	TRBV10-3	TRBJ1-4	CAIRDNWTGDEKLFF	TGTGCCATCAGAGATAACTGGACAGGGGATGAAAAACTGTTTTTT